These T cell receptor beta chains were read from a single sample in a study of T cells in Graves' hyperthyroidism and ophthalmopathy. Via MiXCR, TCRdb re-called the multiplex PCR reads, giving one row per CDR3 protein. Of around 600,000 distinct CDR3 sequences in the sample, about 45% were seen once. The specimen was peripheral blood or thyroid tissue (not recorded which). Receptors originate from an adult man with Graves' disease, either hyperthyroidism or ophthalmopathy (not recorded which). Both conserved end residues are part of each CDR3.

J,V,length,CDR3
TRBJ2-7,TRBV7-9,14,CASSLDIQNYEQYF
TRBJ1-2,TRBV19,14,CASGIRGPTYGYTF
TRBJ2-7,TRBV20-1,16,CSARAQGIRLNYEQYF
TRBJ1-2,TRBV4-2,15,CASSQGTGQGYGYTF
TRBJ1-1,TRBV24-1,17,CATSVTNRGSLNTEAFF
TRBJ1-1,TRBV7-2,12,CASSMDSTEAFF
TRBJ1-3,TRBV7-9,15,CASSFERSSGNTIYF
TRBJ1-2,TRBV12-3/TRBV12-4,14,CASSQGQGVGGYTF
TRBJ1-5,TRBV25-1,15,CASSAIRVINQPQHF
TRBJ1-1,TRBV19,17,CASSTLSGRGGNTEAFF
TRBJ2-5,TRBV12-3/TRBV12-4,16,CASSLSSGGRQETQYF
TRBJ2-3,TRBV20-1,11,CSASPVDTQYF
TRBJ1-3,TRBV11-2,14,CARARGCSGNTIYF
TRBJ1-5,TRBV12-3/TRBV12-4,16,CASSQARTGSNQPQHF
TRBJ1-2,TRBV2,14,CASNERTGTGGYTF
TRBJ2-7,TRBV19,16,CASSIGGAGGGFEQYF
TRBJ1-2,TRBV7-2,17,CASSRRSRGSTNYGYTF
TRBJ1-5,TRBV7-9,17,CASSLAMEQGAVQPQHF
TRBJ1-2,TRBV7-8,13,CASSLASNYGYTF
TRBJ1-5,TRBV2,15,CASSVPSGGGQPQHF
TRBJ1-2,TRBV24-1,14,CATSDPGYRGGYTF
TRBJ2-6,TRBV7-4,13,CASSWSGGNVLTF
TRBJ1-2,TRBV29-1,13,CASNLDRDSGYTF
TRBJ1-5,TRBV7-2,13,CAGGREGNQPQHF
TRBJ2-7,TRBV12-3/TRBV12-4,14,CASSTGGWSYEQYF
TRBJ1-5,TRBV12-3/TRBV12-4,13,CASSWDSFQLQHF
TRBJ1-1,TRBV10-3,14,CASSDPSTGREAFF
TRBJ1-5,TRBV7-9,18,CASSYSISSGRSNQPQHF
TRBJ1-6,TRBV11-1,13,CASSNQDRAPLHF
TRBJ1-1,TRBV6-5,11,CASRGGSEAFF
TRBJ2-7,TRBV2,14,CASSLRRPVHEQYF
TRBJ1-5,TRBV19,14,CASGGDRAYQPQHF
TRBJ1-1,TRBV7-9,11,CASSWRDEAFF
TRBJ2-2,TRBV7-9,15,CASSPTGTGARELFF
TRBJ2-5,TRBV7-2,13,CASSLTKTSSGFF
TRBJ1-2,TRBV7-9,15,CASSPMTGVYYGYTF
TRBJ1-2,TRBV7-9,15,CASSPPGQGIGGHTF
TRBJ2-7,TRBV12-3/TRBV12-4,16,CASSSLGRGVSYEQYF
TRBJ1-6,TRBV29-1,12,CSVLMGGDPLHF
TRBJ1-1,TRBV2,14,CASSGFRLNTEAFF
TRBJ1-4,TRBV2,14,CATDDRATNEKLFF
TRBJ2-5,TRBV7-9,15,CASSFRDREDGTQYF
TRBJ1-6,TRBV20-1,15,CSARSQGQGVSPLHF
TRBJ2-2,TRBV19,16,CASSSGLAGEAGELFF
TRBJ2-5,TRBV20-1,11,CSARLQETQYF